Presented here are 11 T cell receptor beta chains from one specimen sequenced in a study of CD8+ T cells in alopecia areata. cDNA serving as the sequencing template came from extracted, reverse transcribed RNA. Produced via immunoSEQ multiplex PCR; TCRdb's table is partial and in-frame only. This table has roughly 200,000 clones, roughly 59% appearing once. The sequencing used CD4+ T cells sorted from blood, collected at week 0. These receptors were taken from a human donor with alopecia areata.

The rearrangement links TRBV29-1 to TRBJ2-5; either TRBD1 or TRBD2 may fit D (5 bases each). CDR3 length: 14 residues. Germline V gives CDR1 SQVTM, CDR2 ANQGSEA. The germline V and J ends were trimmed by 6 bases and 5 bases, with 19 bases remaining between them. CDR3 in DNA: TGCAGCGTCCAACCGGGACCTGGGGATGAGACCCAGTACTTC. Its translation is CSVQPGPGDETQYF.

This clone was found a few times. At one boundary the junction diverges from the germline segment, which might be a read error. CDR3 nucleotide sequence: TGCAGCGTTGAAGATCCGGGACAGGGTGTCAACTTC. Translated: CSVEDPGQGVNF. This chain links TRBV29-1 with TRBJ2-7; TRBD1 agrees at 9 bases. From germline, CDR1 is SQVTM and CDR2 ANQGSEA. The CDR3 is 12 residues long.

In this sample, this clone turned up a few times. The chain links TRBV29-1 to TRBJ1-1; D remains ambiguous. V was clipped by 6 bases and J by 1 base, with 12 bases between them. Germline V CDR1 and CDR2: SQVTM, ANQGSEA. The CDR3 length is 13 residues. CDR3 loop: CSVGYGSNTEAFF. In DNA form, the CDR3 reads TGCAGCGTGGGGTATGGCTCGAACACTGAAGCTTTCTTT.

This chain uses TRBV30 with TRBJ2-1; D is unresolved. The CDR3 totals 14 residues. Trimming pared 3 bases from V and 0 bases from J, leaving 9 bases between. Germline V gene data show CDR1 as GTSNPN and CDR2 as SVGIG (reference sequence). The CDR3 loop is CAWRYTSSYNEQFF. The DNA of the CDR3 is TGTGCCTGGAGATACACGAGCTCCTACAATGAGCAGTTCTTC.

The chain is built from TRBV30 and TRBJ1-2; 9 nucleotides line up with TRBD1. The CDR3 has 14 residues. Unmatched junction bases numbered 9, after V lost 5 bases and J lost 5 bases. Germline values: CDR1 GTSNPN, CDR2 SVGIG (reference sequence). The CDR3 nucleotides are TGTGCCTGGCGACCGGGACAGGGAATTTATGGCTACACCTTC. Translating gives CAWRPGQGIYGYTF.

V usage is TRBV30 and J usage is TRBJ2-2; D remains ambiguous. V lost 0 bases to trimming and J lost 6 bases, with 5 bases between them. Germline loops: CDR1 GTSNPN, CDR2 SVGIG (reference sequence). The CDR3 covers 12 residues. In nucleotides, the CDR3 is TGTGCCTGGAGTGTGATGCCCGGGGAGCTGTTTTTT. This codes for CAWSVMPGELFF.

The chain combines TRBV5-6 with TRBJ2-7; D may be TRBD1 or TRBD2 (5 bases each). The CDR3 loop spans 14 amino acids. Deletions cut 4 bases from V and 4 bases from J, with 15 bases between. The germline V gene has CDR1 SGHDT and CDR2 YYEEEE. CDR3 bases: TGTGCCAGCAGCGGAATCCGGGACGGGTACGAGCAGTACTTC. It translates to CASSGIRDGYEQYF.

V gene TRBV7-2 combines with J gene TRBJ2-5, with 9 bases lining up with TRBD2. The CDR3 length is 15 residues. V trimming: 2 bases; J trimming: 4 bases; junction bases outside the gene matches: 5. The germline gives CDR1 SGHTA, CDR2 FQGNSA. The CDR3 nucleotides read TGTGCCAGCAGCTTAAGGCGGGGGGGCCCAGAGACCCAGTACTTC. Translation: CASSLRRGGPETQYF.

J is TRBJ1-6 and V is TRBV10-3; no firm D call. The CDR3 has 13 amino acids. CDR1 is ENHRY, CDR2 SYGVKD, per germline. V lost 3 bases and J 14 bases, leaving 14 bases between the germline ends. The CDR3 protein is CAISEGSGISLHF. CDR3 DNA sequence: TGTGCCATCAGTGAAGGGTCAGGTATATCCCTCCACTTT.

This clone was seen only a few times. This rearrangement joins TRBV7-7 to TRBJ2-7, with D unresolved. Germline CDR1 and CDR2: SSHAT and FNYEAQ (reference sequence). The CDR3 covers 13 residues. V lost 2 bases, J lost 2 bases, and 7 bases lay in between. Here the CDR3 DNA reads TGTGCCAGCAGCTTATTCCTGCCCTACGAGCAGTACTTC. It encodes CASSLFLPYEQYF.

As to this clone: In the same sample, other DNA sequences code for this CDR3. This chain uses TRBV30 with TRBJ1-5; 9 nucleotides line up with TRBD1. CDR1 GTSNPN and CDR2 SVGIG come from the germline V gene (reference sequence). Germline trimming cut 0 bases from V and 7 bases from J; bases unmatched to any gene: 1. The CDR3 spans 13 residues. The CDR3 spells CAWSVGQGQPQHF. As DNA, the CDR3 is TGTGCCTGGAGTGTAGGACAGGGGCAGCCCCAGCATTTT.